These 15 T cell receptor beta chains came from one sample sequenced in a study of cytomegalovirus exposure and HLA in healthy donors. A multiplex PCR was run with 60 Vbeta primers and 13 Jbeta primers. TCRdb's table, derived via immunoSEQ multiplex PCR, lists solely in-frame clones and lacks some. The table lists 200,000 to 250,000 clones, with about 1% in the top ten. Sequenced: PBMCs. These receptor sequences come from a girl aged 2 to 10 in good health and CMV-seropositive.

This rearrangement joins TRBV10-1 to TRBJ2-2, with 8 bases aligning to TRBD1. The CDR3 has 14 amino acids. Germline CDR1 WNHNN, CDR2 SYGVQD (reference sequence). V lost 6 bases, J lost 4 bases, and 4 bases stayed unmatched. The DNA for the CDR3 is TGCGCCAGCAGGGACAGGGAACTCACCGGGGAGCTGTTTTTT. Amino acid sequence: CASRDRELTGELFF.

The chain employs TRBV7-6 and TRBJ2-7; 10 bases fit TRBD2. This CDR3 is built from 14 residues. Germline V lookup: CDR1 SGHVS, CDR2 FNYEAQ. After removal of 5 bases from V and 0 bases from J, the junction contained 1 base not matched to a gene. The CDR3 sequence is CASSPSGSSYEQYF. The DNA for the CDR3 is TGTGCCAGCAGCCCTAGCGGGAGCTCCTACGAGCAGTACTTC.

The chain carries TRBV10-3 and TRBJ2-1, with 7 nucleotides matching TRBD1. The germline V gene encodes CDR1 ENHRY and CDR2 SYGVKD. The CDR3 loop spans 13 amino acids. J was trimmed by 5 bases and V by 7 bases; bases with no gene match: 5. Written as DNA, the CDR3 is TGTGCCATCACGGAAGACAGGGACAATGAGCAGTTCTTC. Protein product: CAITEDRDNEQFF.

V and J are TRBV10-3 and TRBJ2-7; 7 bases map to TRBD2. This CDR3 contains 17 residues. The J segment lost 0 bases and the V segment lost 3 bases, leaving 11 bases of the junction unmatched. Germline assignment: CDR1 ENHRY and CDR2 SYGVKD. The CDR3 spells CAISDRVREDHSYEQYF. The CDR3 DNA sequence: TGTGCCATCAGTGATAGGGTTCGGGAGGACCACTCCTACGAGCAGTACTTC.

This chain connects TRBV28 to TRBJ2-1; 11 bases align to TRBD2. CDR1 MDHEN and CDR2 SYDVKM come from the germline V gene. This CDR3 is 16 amino acids long. J lost 10 bases, V lost 7 bases, and 15 bases had no gene match. CDR3 DNA: TGTGCCAGCACCCCCAAGTCTAGCGGGAGGAGACGAGAGCAGTTCTTC. Protein product: CASTPKSSGRRREQFF.

The chain couples TRBV30 to TRBJ2-6; 8 bases agree with TRBD1. Per germline, CDR1 GTSNPN and CDR2 SVGIG (reference sequence). Trimming removed 3 bases from V and 2 bases from J; junction bases left unmatched: 0. CDR3 length: 14 residues. In DNA, the CDR3 is TGTGCCTGGAGACAGGGGGCTGGGGCCAACGTCCTGACTTTC. This gives the protein CAWRQGAGANVLTF.

This chain's CDR3 is CASRSGEKLFF. The CDR3 nucleotides are TGTGCCAGTCGTTCCGGGGAAAAACTGTTTTTT. This chain connects TRBV6-5 to TRBJ1-4; D not resolved. The germline CDR1 and CDR2 sequences are MNHEY and SVGAGI. The CDR3 consists of 11 residues. Trimming cost V 9 bases and J 8 bases, with 10 bases left between them.

The rearrangement uses TRBV6-1 and TRBJ1-1, with D perhaps matching TRBD1 (5 bases). The CDR3 length is 13 residues. V shed 4 bases and J shed 3 bases, with 9 bases lying between them. Germline assignment: CDR1 MNHNS and CDR2 SASEGT. The CDR3 region has the DNA TGTGCCAGCAGTGCTGACAGTGACACTGAAGCTTTCTTT. It is translated as CASSADSDTEAFF.

The V and J genes are TRBV6-5 and TRBJ2-7, with D perhaps TRBD2 (6 bases). Trimming pared 6 bases from V and 5 bases from J, leaving 8 bases between. Germline CDR1 reads MNHEY; CDR2 reads SVGAGI. The length of the CDR3 is 11 residues. CDR3 loop: CASRDYHEQYF. The CDR3 DNA sequence: TGTGCCAGCAGGGACTACCACGAGCAGTACTTC.

The chain recombines TRBV6-6 with TRBJ2-1; 10 bases match TRBD2. V was clipped by 4 bases and J by 7 bases; unmatched bases: 7. Germline CDR1 reads MNHNY; CDR2 reads SVGAGI (reference sequence). CDR3 length: 15 residues. The CDR3 DNA is TGTGCCAGCAGTTTTTTCAGCGGGAGGGAAAATGAGCAGTTCTTC. Its translation: CASSFFSGRENEQFF.

The chain carries TRBV25-1 and TRBJ1-3, with D perhaps matching TRBD1 (5 bases). Trimming shortened V by 4 bases and J by 5 bases, and 18 bases separated the two germline ends. CDR3 size: 16 residues. Germline V gives CDR1 MGHDK, CDR2 SYGVNS. The DNA of the CDR3 is TGTGCCAGCAGTGGGGCAGGGATTAAGTACAGAAACACCATATATTTT. Protein product: CASSGAGIKYRNTIYF.

The J gene is TRBJ1-1, the V gene TRBV28; TRBD1 is a possible D gene (5 bases). The CDR3 covers 15 residues. The germline gives CDR1 MDHEN, CDR2 SYDVKM. The V and J ends lost 4 bases and 7 bases respectively, with 19 bases between them. The CDR3 region is CASSSANPGTDEAFF. The CDR3 nucleotides read TGTGCCAGCAGTTCTGCCAATCCGGGGACTGATGAAGCTTTCTTT.

This chain links TRBV15 with TRBJ2-3, with 15 bases matching TRBD2. CDR1 LNHNV and CDR2 YYDKDF come from the germline V gene (reference sequence). The V segment lost 3 bases and the J segment 4 bases; nucleotides outside the gene matches: 8. The CDR3 length is 18 residues. CDR3 residues: CATSSPRTSGRGADTQYF. The CDR3 DNA follows: TGTGCCACCAGCAGCCCTCGGACTAGCGGGAGGGGGGCAGATACGCAGTATTTT.

V is TRBV14 and J is TRBJ2-7; 7 positions agree with TRBD1. CDR3 length: 16 residues. The junction had 6 bases not matched to a gene; V was cut back by 1 base and J by 0 bases. Per germline, CDR1 SGHDN and CDR2 FVKESK. The CDR3 here is CASSQGPGQSSYEQYF. The CDR3 DNA sequence: TGTGCCAGCAGCCAAGGACCGGGACAGAGCTCCTACGAGCAGTACTTC.

The chain uses TRBV25-1 and TRBJ1-2; 7 bases map to TRBD1. The trim removed 6 bases at V and 9 bases at J, leaving 4 bases unmatched. The length of the CDR3 is 11 residues. Germline V gene sequence: CDR1 MGHDK, CDR2 SYGVNS. The CDR3: CASSLQGSYTF. The CDR3, as DNA: TGTGCCAGCAGCCTACAGGGGAGCTACACCTTC.